This T cell receptor beta chain was identified during a study of spatial heterogeneity in lung cancer. Across the study: Alpha-chain sequences were consistently detected less often than beta-chain sequences.

The time point denotes: sample taken at primary tumor resection. Sequencing of whole RNA from tumor, nontumor lung or frozen PBMC involved no sorting. Note on this clonotype: Its cognate antigen is unknown.

Overall study results and limits: Coverage of tumor T cells was estimated at approximately 7% for alpha chains and roughly 13% for beta chains. Tumor mutation counts were tracked by expanded intratumoral alpha and beta TCR counts.

There are 14 residues in the CDR3. CDR1 DFQATT and CDR2 SNEGSKA come from the germline V gene (reference sequence). V lost 3 bases and J lost 7; bases outside the gene matches: 7. Each CDR3 protein gets one entry after TCRdb re-called the 5' RACE reads with MiXCR. The sample has roughly 10,000 distinct CDR3 sequences, around 8% seen once; the top ten hold roughly 22%. This chain joins TRBV20-1 and TRBJ1-4; 8 bases line up with TRBD1. The sequence derives from a female donor with early-stage non-small cell lung cancer. The source was lung tumor tissue, collected at surgery. The chain's CDR3 is CSASTDRATEKLFF. The CDR3 region has the DNA TGCAGTGCTAGCACGGACAGGGCCACTGAAAAACTGTTTTTT.